This T cell receptor beta chain originates from a study of control samples from healthy donors and cancer patients. This CDR3 comprises 17 residues. The V gene's germline CDR1 is LGHDT and CDR2 YNNKEL (reference sequence). V was clipped by 1 base and J by 5 bases; unmatched bases: 7. Method: immunoSEQ multiplex PCR; TCRdb's copy keeps in-frame clones and lacks some. The sample comprises about 170,000 clones, around 91% of which are singletons, and approximately 1.5% rests with the top ten. The chain uses TRBV3-1 (or the pseudogene TRBV3-2) and TRBJ2-5; 13 bases map to TRBD2. Specimen: blood. The TCR sequence derives from a woman in her thirties in good health. The CDR3 DNA reads TGTGCCAGCAGCCAAGCCCTTACTAGCGGGGGGGCGGAGACCCAGTACTTC. It codes for CASSQALTSGGAETQYF.